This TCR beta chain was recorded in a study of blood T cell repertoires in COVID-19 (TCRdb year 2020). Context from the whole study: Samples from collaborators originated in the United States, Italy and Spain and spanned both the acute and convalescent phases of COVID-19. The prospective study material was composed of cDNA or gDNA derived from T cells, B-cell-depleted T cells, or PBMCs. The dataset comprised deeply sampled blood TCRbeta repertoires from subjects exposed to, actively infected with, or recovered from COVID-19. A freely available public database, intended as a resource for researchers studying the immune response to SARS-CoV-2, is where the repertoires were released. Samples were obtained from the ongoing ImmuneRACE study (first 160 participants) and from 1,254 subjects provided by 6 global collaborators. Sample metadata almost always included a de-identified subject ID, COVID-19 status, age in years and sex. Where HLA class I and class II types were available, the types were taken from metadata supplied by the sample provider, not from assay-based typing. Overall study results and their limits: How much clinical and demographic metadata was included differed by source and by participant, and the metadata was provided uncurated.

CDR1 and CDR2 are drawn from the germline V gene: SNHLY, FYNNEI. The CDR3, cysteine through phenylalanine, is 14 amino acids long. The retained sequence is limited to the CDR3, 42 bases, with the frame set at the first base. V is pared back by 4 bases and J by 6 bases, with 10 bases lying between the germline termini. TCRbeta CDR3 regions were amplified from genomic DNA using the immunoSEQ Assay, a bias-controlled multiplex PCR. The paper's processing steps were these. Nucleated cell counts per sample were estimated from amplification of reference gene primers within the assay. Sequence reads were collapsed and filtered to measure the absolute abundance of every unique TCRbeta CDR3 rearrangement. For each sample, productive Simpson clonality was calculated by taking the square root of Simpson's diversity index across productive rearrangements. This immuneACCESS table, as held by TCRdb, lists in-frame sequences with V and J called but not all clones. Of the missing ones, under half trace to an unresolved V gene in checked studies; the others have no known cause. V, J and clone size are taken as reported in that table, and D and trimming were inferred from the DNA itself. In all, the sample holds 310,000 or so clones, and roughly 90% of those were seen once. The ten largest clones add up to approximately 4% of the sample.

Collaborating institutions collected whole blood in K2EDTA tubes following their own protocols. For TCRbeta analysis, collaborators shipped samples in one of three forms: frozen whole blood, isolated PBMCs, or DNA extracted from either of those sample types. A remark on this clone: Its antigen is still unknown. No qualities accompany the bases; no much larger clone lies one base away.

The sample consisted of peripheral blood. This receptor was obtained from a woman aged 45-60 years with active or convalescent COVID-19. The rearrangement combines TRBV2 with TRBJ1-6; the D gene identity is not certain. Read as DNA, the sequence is TGTGCCAGCAGTGGGGCACCAGCTAATTCACCCCTCCACTTT. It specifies CASSGAPANSPLHF. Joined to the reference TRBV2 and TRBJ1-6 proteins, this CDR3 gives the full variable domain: EPEVTQTPSHQVTQMGQEVILRCVPISNHLYFYWYRQILGQKVEFLVSFYNNEISEKSEIFDDQFSVERPDGSNFTLKIRSTKLEDSAMYFCASSGAPANSPLHFGNGTRLTVT.